This entry concerns a single T cell receptor (beta chain). Germline V lookup: CDR1 MNHEY, CDR2 SVGAGI. J was trimmed by 7 bases and V by 4 bases; bases with no gene match: 10. This CDR3 is built from 14 residues. This record comes from a study of cytomegalovirus exposure and HLA in healthy donors. Study as a whole: Genetic ancestry analysis placed about 84% of the roughly 400 donors that were genotyped in the Caucasian-associated cluster.

The PCR ran on 60 Vbeta and 13 Jbeta primers. Sequencing used immunoSEQ multiplex PCR; TCRdb keeps in-frame clones, though not all of them. The sample lists some 110,000 clones, approximately 72% seen once, with approximately 1.5% in the top ten. This clonotype was obtained from a man aged 18 to 30 in good health and CMV-seronegative. Sample: PBMCs. The chain couples TRBV6-5 to TRBJ2-7; 7 bases line up with TRBD1. This CDR3 reads CASSSRDSRQEQYF. The CDR3 DNA sequence: TGTGCCAGCAGTTCCCGGGACAGCCGGCAGGAGCAGTACTTC.